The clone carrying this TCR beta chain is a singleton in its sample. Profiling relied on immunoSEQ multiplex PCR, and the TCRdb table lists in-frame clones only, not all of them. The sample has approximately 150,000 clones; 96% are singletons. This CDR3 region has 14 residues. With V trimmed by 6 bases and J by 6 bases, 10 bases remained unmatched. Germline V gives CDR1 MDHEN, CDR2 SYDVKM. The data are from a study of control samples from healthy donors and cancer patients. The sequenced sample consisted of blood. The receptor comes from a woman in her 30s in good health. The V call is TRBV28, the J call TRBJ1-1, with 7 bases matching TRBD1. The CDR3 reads CASRRDRVISEAFF. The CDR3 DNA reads TGTGCCAGCAGGCGTGACAGGGTTATATCTGAAGCTTTCTTT.